The 28 T cell receptor beta chains reported below all come from one sample, sequenced in a study of blood T cells in healthy people across ages. The use of a sample-barcoded 5' primer and a J-beta primer mix characterized a second PCR of about 6 to 11 cycles. TCRdb re-derived calls from the 5' RACE reads in MiXCR, one entry per CDR3 protein. The sample consists of some 790,000 distinct CDR3 sequences, around 26% of them appearing once. Sequencing used blood. Source of these receptors: a woman aged 80 or over in good health.

Only a few counts were recorded for this clonotype. The chain has TRBV20-1 and TRBJ1-1, with 8 bases identical to TRBD1. The V gene end was trimmed by 0 bases and the J gene end by 9 bases; junction bases not matched to a gene: 9. The germline V gene encodes CDR1 DFQATT and CDR2 SNEGSKA (reference sequence). The CDR3 is 14 residues long. This chain's CDR3 is CSARDQGALNKAFF. The CDR3 DNA reads as TGCAGTGCTAGAGATCAGGGGGCTCTAAACAAAGCTTTCTTT.

This sequence joins TRBV9 and TRBJ1-2; D uncertain. V shed 0 bases and J shed 7 bases, with 16 bases lying between them. This CDR3 spans 15 amino acids. The germline gives CDR1 SGDLS, CDR2 YYNGEE. CDR3 sequence reads: CASSVDPHLRAGYTF. The CDR3 nucleotides are TGTGCCAGCAGCGTAGACCCCCATTTGAGGGCTGGCTACACCTTC. Together with reference TRBV9 and TRBJ1-2, the CDR3 gives the full variable domain: DSGVTQTPKHLITATGQRVTLRCSPRSGDLSVYWYQQSLDQGLQFLIQYYNGEERAKGNILERFSAQQFPDLHSELNLSSLELGDSALYFCASSVDPHLRAGYTFGSGTRLTVV.

The CDR3 coding sequence is TGTGCCAGCAGCTTAGAACTCCAGGGTGCGACCCAGTTCTTC. Translated: CASSLELQGATQFF. The chain employs TRBV7-2 and TRBJ2-1, with D tentatively TRBD1 (5 bases). Germline V lookup: CDR1 SGHTA, CDR2 FQGNSA. Trimming took 1 base from V and 13 from J, leaving 17 bases between them. This CDR3 has 14 amino acids.

This clonotype was observed many times. V and J are TRBV7-2 and TRBJ1-1; possible D gene TRBD1, 6 bases. With 1 base removed from V and 4 bases from J, the gap between germline ends came to 13 bases. This CDR3 is 15 amino acids long. CDR1 SGHTA and CDR2 FQGNSA come from the germline V gene. The CDR3 bases are TGTGCCAGCAGCTTAGGGGGGGCCCGGGGCACTGAAGCTTTCTTT. It is translated as CASSLGGARGTEAFF.

This clonotype was detected ten times or more. V and J are TRBV5-1 and TRBJ2-1; TRBD2 aligns across 9 bases. Per the germline V gene, CDR1 is SGHRS and CDR2 is YFSETQ. V lost 0 bases, J lost 5 bases, and 12 bases stayed unmatched. The CDR3 spans 18 residues. The CDR3 region has the DNA TGCGCCAGCAGCTTGGTCCGCGGGGGGGCCCTCCCCCACAATGAGCAGTTCTTC. It specifies CASSLVRGGALPHNEQFF.

The gene calls are TRBV12-3 or TRBV12-4 and TRBJ2-7; D is ambiguous. This CDR3 is built from 11 residues. Trimming took off 2 bases at V and 10 bases at J, with 9 bases between the two ends. CDR3 in amino acids: CASSLNRKQYF. DNA for the CDR3: TGTGCCAGCAGTTTAAACCGGAAACAGTACTTC.

Turning to this clonotype: This may be a read error, as it is one base from a much larger clone. The chain recombines TRBV24-1 with TRBJ2-1; D possibly corresponds to TRBD1 (6 bases). Germline V gene lookup returns CDR1 KGHDR and CDR2 SFDVKD. The CDR3 loop spans 17 amino acids. The CDR3 is CATSDSFRDISYNELFF. The CDR3 nucleotides read TGTGCCACCAGTGATAGCTTCCGGGACATCTCCTACAATGAGCTGTTCTTC.

This clonotype occurred many times. The chain couples TRBV15 to TRBJ1-2; D might be TRBD1 (6 bases). The CDR3 spans 14 residues. Germline values: CDR1 LNHNV, CDR2 YYDKDF (reference sequence). V was clipped by 0 bases and J by 7 bases, with 12 bases between them. DNA for the CDR3: TGTGCCACCAGCAGAGAAATCTACAGGGCTGGCTACACCTTC. It encodes CATSREIYRAGYTF.

This chain joins TRBV30 and TRBJ1-4; D may be TRBD1 (5 bases). V lost 0 bases, J lost 14 bases, and 16 bases lay in between. In germline, CDR1 is GTSNPN, CDR2 SVGIG (reference sequence). CDR3 length: 13 residues. CDR3 amino acids: CAWSVGGAAGLFF. The CDR3 DNA reads TGTGCCTGGAGTGTCGGGGGAGCGGCAGGTCTGTTTTTT.

The CDR3 region has the DNA TGTGCCAGCAGTGATTTTTATGATCAGCCCCAGCATTTT. This translates into CASSDFYDQPQHF. V usage is TRBV6-1 and J usage is TRBJ1-5; D not resolved. The germline V gene has CDR1 MNHNS and CDR2 SASEGT. This CDR3 is built from 13 residues. V dropped 3 bases and J dropped 5 bases, with 8 bases sitting between them.

The chain combines TRBV12-3 or TRBV12-4 with TRBJ2-5; D is unclear. This CDR3 has 11 amino acids. Trimming stripped 7 bases from V and 11 bases from J, with 14 bases between. CDR3 protein: CASMRYNGQYF. In DNA form, the CDR3 reads TGTGCCAGCATGCGCTACAATGGGCAGTACTTC.

This clonotype was counted at least ten times. V gene TRBV10-2 combines with J gene TRBJ1-5; tentatively, D is TRBD1 (5 bases). V lost 5 bases to trimming and J lost 6 bases, with 11 bases between them. CDR3 size: 13 residues. Germline lookup yields CDR1 WSHSY and CDR2 SAAADI. As DNA, the CDR3 is TGCGCCAGCAGTTCCCTGGGGGGTCAGCCCCAGCATTTT. It encodes CASSSLGGQPQHF.

There are many counts of this clonotype. The chain recombines TRBV7-9 with TRBJ2-1; tentative D call: TRBD1 (5 bases). The CDR3 consists of 13 residues. The ends were cut back, 6 bases at V and 8 bases at J, with 14 bases in the middle. Germline loops: CDR1 SEHNR, CDR2 FQNEAQ (reference sequence). This chain's CDR3 is CASSHGQGDEQFF. The CDR3 DNA sequence: TGTGCCAGCAGTCACGGACAAGGGGATGAGCAGTTCTTC.

This clonotype was counted at least ten times. The chain is built from TRBV6-2 or TRBV6-3 and TRBJ1-5, with no clear D. V shed 6 bases and J shed 2 bases, with 11 bases lying between them. Germline CDR1 and CDR2: MNHEY and SVGEGT. The CDR3 totals 14 residues. CDR3 residues: CASSFSGGNQPQHF. CDR3 bases: TGTGCCAGCAGCTTCTCCGGGGGCAATCAGCCCCAGCATTTT.

The chain joins TRBV15 to TRBJ1-2; 8 bases are shared with TRBD1. V gave up 2 bases and J gave up 9 bases; unmatched junction bases: 5. CDR1 is LNHNV and CDR2 is YYDKDF in the germline V gene (reference sequence). This CDR3 region has 13 residues. CDR3 sequence (DNA): TGTGCCACCAGCAGATCAGGGGGCTGGAGCTACACCTTC. Its translation: CATSRSGGWSYTF.

The chain recombines TRBV19 with TRBJ2-1, with TRBD2 identical over 11 bases. This CDR3 is built from 15 residues. Germline loops: CDR1 LNHDA, CDR2 SQIVND (reference sequence). V dropped 10 bases and J dropped 4; count of bases not matched to a gene: 9. The CDR3 DNA reads TGTGCCACCCAGCGAGGGACTAGCGGATACAATGAGCAGTTCTTC. This gives the protein CATQRGTSGYNEQFF.

The V and J genes are TRBV5-5 and TRBJ1-2; 7 nucleotides agree with TRBD1. This CDR3 spans 15 amino acids. The trim removed 3 bases at V and 6 bases at J, leaving 11 bases unmatched. Looked up from germline, CDR1 is SGHKS and CDR2 is YYEKEE (reference sequence). Here the CDR3 DNA reads TGTGCCAGCAGCTCAATTCCCGGGACAGCTAATGGCTACACCTTC. Encoded protein: CASSSIPGTANGYTF.

The rearrangement links TRBV5-6 to TRBJ2-2; TRBD2 matches at 15 bases. Germline V gene sequence: CDR1 SGHDT, CDR2 YYEEEE. This CDR3 region has 18 residues. Losses at the gene ends were 3 bases for V and 3 bases for J; bases not matched to a gene: 6. The CDR3 region has the DNA TGTGCCAGCAGCTCTTTCCGGACTAGCGGGGGGGACACCGGGGAGCTGTTTTTT. It translates to CASSSFRTSGGDTGELFF.

This clonotype was detected a few times. The chain links TRBV20-1 to TRBJ2-5; maybe TRBD2 (6 bases). V lost 5 bases, J lost 7 bases, and 23 bases lay in between. In germline, CDR1 is DFQATT, CDR2 SNEGSKA (reference sequence). This CDR3 has 15 amino acids. The CDR3 DNA follows: TGCAGTGCTGTACCATCCCGCGGAGGGCCTGGGACCCAGTACTTC. Translation gives CSAVPSRGGPGTQYF.

This clonotype was detected ten times or more. This rearrangement joins TRBV15 to TRBJ2-3, with 11 nucleotides matching TRBD2. After removal of 3 bases from V and 5 bases from J, the junction contained 10 bases not matched to a gene. Looked up from germline, CDR1 is LNHNV and CDR2 is YYDKDF (reference sequence). This CDR3 contains 17 residues. The CDR3 DNA is TGTGCCACCAGCAGGCGACTAGCGGGGCTGAGGGGAGATACGCAGTATTTT. Protein: CATSRRLAGLRGDTQYF.

The sample holds many counts of this clonotype. The chain combines TRBV18 with TRBJ2-3, with D perhaps TRBD1 (5 bases). CDR1 and CDR2 from the germline V gene are KGHSH and LQKENI. The CDR3 is 15 residues long. Trimming took 0 bases from V and 7 from J, leaving 14 bases between them. CDR3 bases: TGTGCCAGCTCACCACCGGGGCTGGACCCGTATACGCAGTATTTT. It translates to CASSPPGLDPYTQYF. Based on the CDR3 plus reference TRBV18 and TRBJ2-3, the full variable domain is NAGVMQNPRHLVRRRGQEARLRCSPMKGHSHVYWYRQLPEEGLKFMVYLQKENIIDESGMPKERFSAEFPKEGPSILRIQQVVRGDSAAYFCASSPPGLDPYTQYFGPGTRLTVL.

This clonotype was detected many times. This chain joins TRBV7-9 and TRBJ1-1; perhaps TRBD1 as D (6 bases). Between the trimmed V and J ends, which lost 0 bases and 3 bases, there was a span of 14 bases. CDR1 and CDR2 (germline): SEHNR, FQNEAQ (reference sequence). The CDR3 loop spans 16 amino acids. CDR3 in amino acids: CASSLAGGSDDTEAFF. For the CDR3, the DNA is TGTGCCAGCAGCTTAGCGGGGGGCAGTGATGACACTGAAGCTTTCTTT.

As concerns this clonotype: A read error is possible here, since a much larger clone lies one base away. V gene TRBV20-1 combines with J gene TRBJ2-7, with D perhaps being TRBD1 or TRBD2 (5 bases each). The CDR3 is made up of 14 amino acids. From germline, CDR1 is DFQATT and CDR2 SNEGSKA (reference sequence). The DNA of the CDR3 is TGCAGTACTAGAGTGGGGGACCCCTCCTACGAGCAGTACTTC. It specifies CSTRVGDPSYEQYF.

This clonotype was found a few times. The chain is built from TRBV20-1 and TRBJ1-5; D call uncertain. CDR1 and CDR2 (germline): DFQATT, SNEGSKA (reference sequence). The germline V and J ends were trimmed by 0 bases and 0 bases, with 6 bases remaining between them. This CDR3 is 14 amino acids long. CDR3 in DNA: TGCAGTGCTAGAGAGTCCCTTAGCAATCAGCCCCAGCATTTT. Protein sequence: CSARESLSNQPQHF.

This clonotype was observed a few times. Being one base from a much bigger clone, this may be a read error. The rearrangement joins TRBV15 to TRBJ2-3, with TRBD2 matching 7 bases. CDR1 LNHNV and CDR2 YYDKDF come from the germline V gene (reference sequence). CDR3 length: 17 amino acids. V shed 1 base and J 4 bases; nucleotides not matched to a gene: 11. CDR3 sequence: CATSRVVKAGNADTQYF. In DNA form, the CDR3 reads TGTGCCACCAGCAGAGTCGTAAAAGCGGGGAACGCAGATACGCAGTATTTT.

There are many counts of this clonotype. The genes are TRBV6-6 and TRBJ2-3, with a tentative D call TRBD1 (5 bases). In germline, CDR1 is MNHNY, CDR2 SVGAGI (reference sequence). V was cut by 3 bases and J by 8 bases, with 9 bases left in between. The CDR3 has 12 amino acids. The DNA of the CDR3 is TGTGCCAGCAGTTATGGGGCAGGTACGCAGTATTTT. Protein product: CASSYGAGTQYF.

This clonotype was seen only a few times. In DNA form, the CDR3 reads TGTGCCAGCAGTGCCGGGACTTGGGGGAACTATGGCTACACCTTC. As protein: CASSAGTWGNYGYTF. The chain joins TRBV28 to TRBJ1-2; D may be TRBD1 (5 bases). From germline, CDR1 is MDHEN and CDR2 SYDVKM. This CDR3 region has 15 residues. V lost 5 bases to trimming and J lost 2 bases, with 15 bases between them.

A word on this clonotype: Being one base from a much bigger clone, this may be a read error. V usage is TRBV7-8 and J usage is TRBJ2-6; D might be TRBD2 (7 bases). Trimming took off 7 bases at V and 2 bases at J, with 21 bases between the two ends. CDR3 length: 18 amino acids. Germline CDR1 reads SGHVS; CDR2 reads FQNEAQ. CDR3 protein: CASTGGRAHTAGANVLTF. CDR3 nucleotides: TGTGCCAGCACGGGGGGCAGGGCCCATACCGCTGGGGCCAACGTCCTGACTTTC.